The entry below gives a single TCR beta chain sequence along with its context. Its target is unknown. The method was immunoSEQ multiplex PCR; TCRdb's version includes in-frame clones alone and lacks a portion of them. The sample lists roughly 77,000 clones; 80% to 95% were seen once. This specimen comes from a study of OX40 agonist ivuxolimab in advanced cancers. Study-level background: Every 2 weeks, patients received ivuxolimab intravenously, dosed at 0.01 to 10 mg/kg. General study points: Partial responders at 0.1-3.0 mg/kg showed near-lowest clonal expansion. More expanded clones were found, on average, in CD8+ than in CD4+ T cells.

V shed 5 bases and J 8 bases; nucleotides not matched to a gene: 11. The CDR3 covers 15 residues. The germline CDR1 and CDR2 sequences are MDHEN and SYDVKM. The receptor was derived from an adult with an advanced solid tumor such as melanoma, head and neck, liver or kidney cancer. The starting material was CD4+ or CD8+ T cells sorted from blood, obtained in a trial of the OX40 agonist ivuxolimab. The chain is built from TRBV28 and TRBJ1-2; 10 bases are a match to TRBD1. DNA of the CDR3: TGTGCCAGCAGTCTCCTCCGACAGGGGGCGGTAGGCTACACCTTC. Its protein product is CASSLLRQGAVGYTF.